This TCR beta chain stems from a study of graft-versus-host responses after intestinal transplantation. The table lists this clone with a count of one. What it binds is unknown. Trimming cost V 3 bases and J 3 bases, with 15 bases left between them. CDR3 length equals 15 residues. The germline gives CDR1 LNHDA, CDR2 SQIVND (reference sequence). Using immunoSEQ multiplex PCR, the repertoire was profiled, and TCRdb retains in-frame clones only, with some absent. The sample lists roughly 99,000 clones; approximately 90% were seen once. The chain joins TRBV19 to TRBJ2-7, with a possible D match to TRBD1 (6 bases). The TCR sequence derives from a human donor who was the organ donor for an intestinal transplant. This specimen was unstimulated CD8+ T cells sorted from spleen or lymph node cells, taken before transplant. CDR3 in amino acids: CASSIFRGLSYEQYF. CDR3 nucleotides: TGTGCCAGTAGTATCTTTAGGGGGTTGAGCTACGAGCAGTACTTC.